The clone carrying this T cell receptor (beta chain) was recorded only once. This sample is part of a study of blood T cell repertoires in COVID-19. Study-level information: Samples came from the United States, Italy and Spain, spanning acute and convalescent COVID-19. The analysed material was cDNA or gDNA that came from T cells, B-cell-depleted T cells, or PBMCs.

Germline lookup yields CDR1 MDHEN and CDR2 SYDVKM. The CDR3 is 14 residues long. Losses at the gene ends were 6 bases for V and 5 bases for J; bases not matched to a gene: 5. The table came from immunoSEQ multiplex PCR; TCRdb's copy has only in-frame clones and leaves some out. The data hold 250,000 to 350,000 clones, with around 82% observed a single time. The source material was peripheral blood. The rearrangement joins TRBV28 to TRBJ1-5; 9 bases map to TRBD1. This TCR derives from a human donor with COVID-19, enrolled during active disease. The donor label of this sample is uncertain. The DNA for the CDR3 is TGTGCCAGCAGACCACAGGGGGCTCATCAGCCCCAGCATTTT. Its translation: CASRPQGAHQPQHF.